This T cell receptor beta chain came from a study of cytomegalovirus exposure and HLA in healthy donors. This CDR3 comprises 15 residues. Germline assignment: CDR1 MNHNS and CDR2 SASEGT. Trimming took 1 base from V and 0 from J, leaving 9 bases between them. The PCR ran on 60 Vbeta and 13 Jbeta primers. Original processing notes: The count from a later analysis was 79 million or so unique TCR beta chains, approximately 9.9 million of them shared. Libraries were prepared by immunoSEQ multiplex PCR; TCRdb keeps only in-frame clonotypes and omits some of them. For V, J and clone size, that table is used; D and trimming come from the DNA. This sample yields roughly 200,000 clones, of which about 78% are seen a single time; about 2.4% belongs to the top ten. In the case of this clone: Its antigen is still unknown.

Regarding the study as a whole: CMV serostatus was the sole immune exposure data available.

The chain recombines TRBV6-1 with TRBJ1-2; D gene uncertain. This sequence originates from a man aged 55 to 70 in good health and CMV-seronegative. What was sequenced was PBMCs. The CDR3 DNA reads TGTGCCAGCAGTGAAGGAGAGGGTGCTAACTATGGCTACACCTTC. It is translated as CASSEGEGANYGYTF.